The 22 T cell receptor beta chains listed next were all sequenced from one sample in a study of T-cell memory formation after mild COVID-19. From the 5' RACE reads, TCRdb called clonotypes with MiXCR, one entry per CDR3 protein. The sample has 250,000 or so distinct CDR3 sequences, more than 8% seen once. The sequencing sample was made of PBMCs or a T cell subset sorted from them (not recorded which). The receptors stem from a man aged 18-30 years who had mild COVID-19 (a few samples of this study predate the infection). Cell type and time point are not known.

The chain combines TRBV5-4 with TRBJ2-5, with 8 bases identical to TRBD2. V was pared by 10 bases and J by 1 base, with 9 bases of the junction left unmatched. Germline V gene sequence: CDR1 SGHNT, CDR2 YYREEE (reference sequence). The CDR3 extends over 14 amino acids. CDR3 amino acids: CAYGGGGFQETQYF. CDR3 DNA: TGTGCCTACGGGGGCGGGGGGTTCCAAGAGACCCAGTACTTC.

This clonotype was detected ten times or more. The J gene is TRBJ2-2, the V gene TRBV5-1; D ambiguous. This CDR3 contains 12 residues. V dropped 5 bases and J dropped 2 bases, with 4 bases sitting between them. CDR1 is SGHRS and CDR2 is YFSETQ in the germline V gene. CDR3 in DNA: TGCGCCAGCAGACTTAACACCGGGGAGCTGTTTTTT. Translating it yields CASRLNTGELFF.

This clonotype was seen a few times. The chain is built from TRBV15 and TRBJ1-6; D unresolved. Germline values: CDR1 LNHNV, CDR2 YYDKDF (reference sequence). V lost 1 base and J lost 6, with 10 bases in between. The CDR3 extends over 15 amino acids. The CDR3 DNA is TGTGCCACCAGCAGAGGCGGGCCCGGTAATTCACCCCTCCACTTT. It translates to CATSRGGPGNSPLHF.

The V call is TRBV5-1, the J call TRBJ1-6, with TRBD1 matching 7 bases. Germline V gene lookup returns CDR1 SGHRS and CDR2 YFSETQ. The CDR3 is made up of 15 amino acids. V gave up 0 bases and J gave up 7 bases; unmatched junction bases: 4. The CDR3 reads CASSLGGQANSPLHF. In DNA form, the CDR3 reads TGCGCCAGCAGCTTGGGCGGACAGGCCAATTCACCCCTCCACTTT.

The chain is built from TRBV20-1 and TRBJ2-1, with 14 nucleotides matching TRBD2. The CDR3 has 21 residues. Germline CDR1 reads DFQATT; CDR2 reads SNEGSKA (reference sequence). V was pared by 6 bases and J by 6 bases, with 25 bases of the junction left unmatched. The CDR3 nucleotides are TGCAGTGCACCCCGGCCCTTGACCGGGACTAGCGGGGGACCGAGCCTCAATGAGCAGTTCTTC. This codes for CSAPRPLTGTSGGPSLNEQFF.

This clonotype showed up many times. The J gene is TRBJ2-7, the V gene TRBV20-1; D gene unclear. The CDR3 loop spans 14 amino acids. V lost 1 base and J 2 bases, leaving 12 bases between the germline ends. Germline lookup yields CDR1 DFQATT and CDR2 SNEGSKA (reference sequence). CDR3 loop: CSARGEDQTYEQYF. The CDR3 coding sequence is TGCAGTGCTAGAGGTGAAGACCAGACCTACGAGCAGTACTTC.

There are a few counts of this clonotype. The CDR3 is CSARGPGANVLTF. DNA of the CDR3: TGCAGTGCTAGAGGCCCAGGGGCCAACGTCCTGACTTTC. The genes are TRBV20-1 and TRBJ2-6, with unresolved D. V lost 1 base and J lost 4, with 5 bases in between. The CDR3 totals 13 residues. Germline-derived CDR1 and CDR2 are DFQATT and SNEGSKA (reference sequence).

This clonotype has a count of ten or more. The chain links TRBV5-1 to TRBJ2-7, with D tentatively TRBD1 (6 bases). Trimming took 3 bases from V and 4 from J, leaving 8 bases between them. The CDR3 totals 12 residues. Germline CDR1 SGHRS, CDR2 YFSETQ. CDR3 sequence: CASSSTGYEQYF. The CDR3 nucleotides are TGCGCCAGCAGCTCGACAGGTTACGAGCAGTACTTC.

This clonotype was found a few times. The chain couples TRBV29-1 to TRBJ2-1; possibly TRBD2 for D (5 bases). This CDR3 is built from 14 residues. V lost 1 base and J lost 7, with 14 bases in between. Germline V gene lookup returns CDR1 SQVTM and CDR2 ANQGSEA. The CDR3 nucleotides are TGCAGCGTTGAAGTAAGGCACCCGGGGAATGAGCAGTTCTTC. Protein product: CSVEVRHPGNEQFF.

The chain joins TRBV7-3 to TRBJ2-3, with D hard to call. CDR3 length: 15 amino acids. V was trimmed by 2 bases and J by 4 bases, leaving 13 bases between them. Germline-derived CDR1 and CDR2 are SGHTA and FQGTGA. As DNA, the CDR3 is TGTGCCAGCAGCTTAGACACCTCCGTCGCAGATACGCAGTATTTT. Translation gives CASSLDTSVADTQYF.

This clonotype was found many times. The rearrangement joins TRBV20-1 to TRBJ2-7; D remains ambiguous. This CDR3 comprises 13 residues. Trimming took 6 bases from V and 0 from J, leaving 12 bases between them. Looked up from germline, CDR1 is DFQATT and CDR2 is SNEGSKA (reference sequence). CDR3 amino acids: CSAPSLGSYEQYF. In DNA, the CDR3 is TGCAGTGCCCCGTCCCTTGGCTCCTACGAGCAGTACTTC.

This clonotype showed up many times. This rearrangement joins TRBV25-1 to TRBJ2-2; D remains unclear. CDR3 length equals 11 residues. Germline V gene lookup returns CDR1 MGHDK and CDR2 SYGVNS. Deletions cut 3 bases from V and 6 bases from J, with 2 bases between. In DNA, the CDR3 is TGTGCCAGCAGTGACTCCGGGGAGCTGTTTTTT. Amino acid sequence: CASSDSGELFF.

The chain uses TRBV7-2 and TRBJ2-7, with 7 bases that match TRBD2. This CDR3 has 14 residues. With 5 bases clipped from V and 3 bases from J, the junction kept 7 bases outside the gene matches. Germline V gives CDR1 SGHTA, CDR2 FQGNSA. CDR3 sequence reads: CASSAGLVNYEQYF. CDR3 coding DNA: TGTGCCAGCAGCGCCGGACTAGTAAACTACGAGCAGTACTTC.

This chain joins TRBV29-1 and TRBJ1-2; maybe TRBD1 (6 bases). The CDR3 has 12 amino acids. Germline V gene data show CDR1 as SQVTM and CDR2 as ANQGSEA. V was trimmed by 6 bases and J by 4 bases, leaving 12 bases between them. As DNA, the CDR3 is TGCAGCGTCGGAACAGGGAGCTATGGCTACACCTTC. Its translation: CSVGTGSYGYTF.

The J gene is TRBJ2-3, the V gene TRBV29-1; TRBD2 agrees at 7 bases. CDR3 length equals 13 residues. Germline CDR1 is SQVTM and CDR2 is ANQGSEA. The trim removed 6 bases at V and 2 bases at J, leaving 5 bases unmatched. CDR3 region: CSVVGTITDTQYF. The CDR3 region has the DNA TGCAGCGTCGTCGGGACTATCACAGATACGCAGTATTTT.

Only a few counts were recorded for this clonotype. The chain couples TRBV11-2 to TRBJ1-2, with 7 bases lining up with TRBD1. J was trimmed by 4 bases and V by 5 bases; bases with no gene match: 7. CDR3 size: 14 residues. Per the germline V gene, CDR1 is SGHAT and CDR2 is FQNNGV. The CDR3: CASSRGTERYGYTF. The CDR3 DNA is TGTGCCAGCAGCCGCGGGACAGAGCGCTATGGCTACACCTTC. The variable domain in full, with the rest retrieved from reference TRBV11-2 and TRBJ1-2, is EAGVAQSPRYKIIEKRQSVAFWCNPISGHATLYWYQQILGQGPKLLIQFQNNGVVDDSQLPKDRFSAERLKGVDSTLKIQPAKLEDSAVYLCASSRGTERYGYTFGSGTRLTVV.

In its sample, this clonotype was seen a few times. This CDR3 reads CSATGVSWQLNTEAFF. CDR3 DNA: TGCAGTGCAACGGGTGTTTCGTGGCAACTTAACACTGAAGCTTTCTTT. The chain links TRBV20-1 to TRBJ1-1; D unclear. CDR1 DFQATT and CDR2 SNEGSKA come from the germline V gene (reference sequence). Trimming removed 6 bases at V and 2 bases at J, with 22 bases between. CDR3 size: 16 residues.

V and J are TRBV6-5 and TRBJ2-1; 8 bases align to TRBD2. Germline lookup yields CDR1 MNHEY and CDR2 SVGAGI. This CDR3 comprises 18 residues. The J segment lost 9 bases and the V segment lost 0 bases, leaving 16 bases of the junction unmatched. DNA of the CDR3: TGTGCCAGCAGTTACTCGAGTTCCGGGGGGGTGTCGAGTCGTGAGCAGTTCTTC. Protein: CASSYSSSGGVSSREQFF.

The rearrangement links TRBV6-5 to TRBJ2-5; no reliable D call. This CDR3 has 15 residues. V was pared by 0 bases and J by 5 bases, with 13 bases between. Germline assignment: CDR1 MNHEY and CDR2 SVGAGI. The CDR3, as DNA: TGTGCCAGCAGTTACTCTCAAGGGCGACCTGAGACCCAGTACTTC. Protein product: CASSYSQGRPETQYF.

This clonotype was counted a few times. V is TRBV11-2 and J is TRBJ1-3, with 10 bases identical to TRBD1. The CDR3 runs 14 residues. Germline V gene lookup returns CDR1 SGHAT and CDR2 FQNNGV. With V trimmed by 7 bases and J by 14 bases, 14 bases remained unmatched. In DNA, the CDR3 is TGTGCCAGCAACTCGGGACAGGGGAGGGCTTCGGTATATTTT. This sequence encodes CASNSGQGRASVYF.

The chain is built from TRBV29-1 and TRBJ1-2; maybe TRBD1 (6 bases). This CDR3 has 13 residues. Trimming shortened V by 0 bases and J by 6 bases, and 11 bases separated the two germline ends. CDR1 and CDR2 from the germline V gene are SQVTM and ANQGSEA. CDR3 loop: CSVEDVPGDGYTF. The CDR3 DNA reads as TGCAGCGTTGAAGACGTCCCAGGGGATGGCTACACCTTC.

Ten or more counts support this clonotype. CDR3 DNA sequence: TGTGCCAGCAGCTTAGAGGGTCAGCCCCAGCATTTT. Protein sequence: CASSLEGQPQHF. This chain uses TRBV7-2 with TRBJ1-5; D remains unclear. CDR1 is SGHTA and CDR2 is FQGNSA in the germline V gene. This CDR3 is built from 12 residues. The V gene lost 1 base and the J gene lost 6 bases, with 4 bases spanning the gap.